The T cell receptor (beta chain) described here comes from a study of shared clonotypes between healthy human individuals. This CDR3 is built from 14 residues. Germline CDR1 MDHEN, CDR2 SYDVKM. V lost 5 bases, J lost 4 bases, and 7 bases stayed unmatched. This table comes from immunoSEQ multiplex PCR, and its TCRdb copy is limited to in-frame clones, with some not included. The sample shows 110,000 or so clones, 55% to 80% of them seen only once. The sequencing sample was made of memory CD8+ T cells sorted from blood. Subset: CD45RO+ cells pooled with CCR7-negative TemRA cells. The chain recombines TRBV28 with TRBJ2-7, with 8 bases fitting TRBD2. The clonotype comes from a woman in her twenties or thirties in good health. The CDR3 is CASSRAGARYEQYF. The DNA for the CDR3 is TGTGCCAGCAGTCGAGCGGGAGCGAGGTACGAGCAGTACTTC.